The 7 T cell receptor beta chains below come from one sample, sequenced in a study of cytomegalovirus exposure and HLA in healthy donors. The PCR employed 60 Vbeta primers together with 13 Jbeta primers. Sequencing used immunoSEQ multiplex PCR; TCRdb keeps in-frame clones, though not all of them. The sample lists over 80,000 clones; over 75% were seen once. The specimen sequenced was PBMCs. These receptors came from a man in his forties or fifties in good health and CMV-seropositive.

The chain carries TRBV5-1 and TRBJ2-4; the match to TRBD1 covers 12 bases. This CDR3 region has 17 residues. Germline CDR1 reads SGHRS; CDR2 reads YFSETQ. V lost 1 base, J lost 5 bases, and 7 bases stayed unmatched. CDR3 sequence: CASSLRGTGGPENIQYF. DNA for the CDR3: TGCGCCAGCAGCTTGAGGGGGACAGGGGGCCCCGAAAACATTCAGTACTTC.

This clone was counted once. The chain has TRBV5-1 and TRBJ2-7; 8 positions agree with TRBD1. J gave up 4 bases and V 1 base, and 4 bases lay outside the gene matches. There are 14 residues in the CDR3. Germline V gene data show CDR1 as SGHRS and CDR2 as YFSETQ. The CDR3 loop reads CASSLSRGQYEQYF. CDR3 nucleotides: TGCGCCAGCAGCTTGTCCAGGGGGCAATACGAGCAGTACTTC.

CDR3 in DNA: TGTGCCAGCAGTTTCGCGGCAACGCGCACAGATACGCAGTATTTT. Its translation is CASSFAATRTDTQYF. The chain uses TRBV6-5 and TRBJ2-3; D unclear. Germline loops: CDR1 MNHEY, CDR2 SVGAGI. V was trimmed by 4 bases and J by 1 base, leaving 12 bases between them. The CDR3 runs to 15 residues.

This rearrangement joins TRBV13 to TRBJ2-1; D is unresolved. The CDR3 runs 12 residues. With 3 bases removed from V and 4 bases from J, the gap between germline ends came to 4 bases. The V gene's germline CDR1 is PRHDT and CDR2 FYEKMQ (reference sequence). This chain's CDR3 is CASSLSYNEQFF. CDR3 bases: TGTGCCAGCAGCTTGTCTTACAATGAGCAGTTCTTC.

This sequence joins TRBV28 and TRBJ2-2; weak D call: TRBD2 (6 bases). Between the trimmed V and J ends, which lost 6 bases and 6 bases, there was a span of 20 bases. Looked up from germline, CDR1 is MDHEN and CDR2 is SYDVKM. The CDR3 sequence is 16 residues long. The CDR3 region has the DNA TGTGCCAGCAGCCCCGCGGGGTCTGGGCGAGCCGGGGAGCTGTTTTTT. Protein: CASSPAGSGRAGELFF.

CDR3 sequence: CASSFGGTNEKLFF. In DNA, the CDR3 is TGCGCCAGCAGCTTCGGGGGGACTAATGAAAAACTGTTTTTT. This rearrangement joins TRBV5-1 to TRBJ1-4; D may be TRBD1 (5 bases). The CDR3 runs to 14 residues. The germline V gene encodes CDR1 SGHRS and CDR2 YFSETQ. Trimming pared 2 bases from V and 2 bases from J, leaving 7 bases between.

The gene calls are TRBV7-9 and TRBJ2-7; weak D call: TRBD1 (6 bases). CDR3 length: 12 amino acids. The germline V gene has CDR1 SEHNR and CDR2 FQNEAQ (reference sequence). DNA for the CDR3: TGTTCCGCAGGGGACGTCACCTACGAGCAGTACTTC. It is translated as CSAGDVTYEQYF. Full variable domain (remainder filled in from reference TRBV7-9 and TRBJ2-7): DTGVSQNPRHKITKRGQNVTFRCDPISEHNRLYWYRQTLGQGPEFLTYFQNEAQLEKSRLLSDRFSAERPKGSFSTLEIQRTEQGDSAMYLCSAGDVTYEQYFGPGTRLTVT.